The entry below describes one T cell receptor (beta chain). The antigen is undetermined. The record originates from a study of T cell responses to AZD1222 COVID-19 vaccine. Study observations and caveats: CD4 TCRs covered the whole spike, strongest at regions 160-218 and 743-854. Clonal diversity may have been underestimated in mostly white British donors. Recipients of two AZD1222 doses showed rising Spike-specific TCR breadth and depth.

Sequencing used immunoSEQ multiplex PCR; TCRdb keeps in-frame clones, though not all of them. The sample yields roughly 150,000 clones, approximately 83% seen once. The CDR3 sequence is 14 residues long. Per germline, CDR1 SQVTM and CDR2 ANQGSEA. Trimming removed 7 bases at V and 0 bases at J, with 14 bases between. This TCR was sampled from an adult in good health. This chain links TRBV29-1 with TRBJ2-3; a possible D gene is TRBD2 (6 bases). The sample here was peripheral blood, taken on day 0 of AZD1222 vaccination. CDR3 in DNA: TGCAGCGCCCCCCCAGGGACTAGCACAGATACGCAGTATTTT. It translates to CSAPPGTSTDTQYF.